Following are 28 T cell receptor beta chains from one sample sequenced in a study of shared clonotypes between healthy human individuals. Method: immunoSEQ multiplex PCR; TCRdb's copy keeps in-frame clones and lacks some. This sample carries about 2.5 million clones, around 93% of them seen once, and the ten largest clones take around 0.38%. The sequenced sample was naive CD4+ T cells from PBMCs. The subset: CD45RA+ positively selected. The receptors originated from a man aged 18 to 29 in good health. Some clones in this sample may be carry-over from other donors' samples.

This clone has only a few counts. This chain joins TRBV7-9 and TRBJ1-1, with 11 bases lining up with TRBD1. The germline V gene has CDR1 SEHNR and CDR2 FQNEAQ (reference sequence). The CDR3 length is 15 residues. V was pared by 4 bases and J by 1 base, with 2 bases of the junction left unmatched. CDR3 DNA sequence: TGTGCCAGCAGCTCCGGGACAGGGGGGAACACTGAAGCTTTCTTT. It encodes CASSSGTGGNTEAFF.

The V and J genes are TRBV7-8 and TRBJ1-5; D is unresolved. In germline, CDR1 is SGHVS, CDR2 FQNEAQ. The germline V and J ends were trimmed by 5 bases and 0 bases, with 8 bases remaining between them. This CDR3 spans 14 amino acids. The chain's CDR3 is CASSRSYSNQPQHF. In DNA, the CDR3 is TGTGCCAGCAGCCGTTCCTATAGCAATCAGCCCCAGCATTTT.

Regarding this clone: The sample contains more than one DNA sequence encoding this CDR3. This chain connects TRBV18 to TRBJ1-2, with TRBD1 as a possible D gene (5 bases). Trimming cost V 6 bases and J 1 base, with 12 bases left between them. Germline assignment: CDR1 KGHSH and CDR2 LQKENI. The CDR3 spans 14 residues. CDR3 loop: CASSPGTDNYGYTF. In nucleotides, the CDR3 is TGTGCCAGCTCCCCCGGGACCGATAACTATGGCTACACCTTC.

The chain joins TRBV6-6 to TRBJ2-2, with D unclear. Germline V gene sequence: CDR1 MNHNY, CDR2 SVGAGI (reference sequence). The CDR3 is made up of 14 amino acids. Trimming took 2 bases from V and 8 from J, leaving 12 bases between them. The CDR3 nucleotides read TGTGCCAGCAGTTACGCCTTGGGGTCTGGGGAGCTGTTTTTT. Its translation is CASSYALGSGELFF.

The chain recombines TRBV7-3 with TRBJ2-2, with a weak D call TRBD2 (6 bases). CDR1 and CDR2 (germline): SGHTA, FQGTGA. The CDR3 is made up of 16 amino acids. V shed 5 bases and J shed 8 bases, with 21 bases lying between them. The CDR3: CASSQNPAGLRGELFF. For the CDR3, the DNA is TGTGCCAGCAGCCAAAACCCAGCGGGTCTAAGGGGGGAGCTGTTTTTT.

On this clone itself: This sample includes further DNA sequences coding for the same CDR3. The rearrangement joins TRBV6-5 to TRBJ2-7; D gene ambiguous. Per germline, CDR1 MNHEY and CDR2 SVGAGI. V lost 4 bases, J lost 2 bases, and 6 bases lay in between. The CDR3 runs to 12 residues. Here the CDR3 DNA reads TGTGCCAGCAGTTCGTCGGCCTACGAGCAGTACTTC. This translates into CASSSSAYEQYF.

V and J are TRBV29-1 and TRBJ2-5, with D possibly being TRBD1 (5 bases). This CDR3 has 14 residues. V was shortened by 0 bases and J by 5 bases, with 13 bases between the two germline ends. CDR1 is SQVTM, CDR2 ANQGSEA, per germline. The DNA of the CDR3 is TGCAGCGTTGAAGATCCCAGGGTACTCGAGACCCAGTACTTC. Residues: CSVEDPRVLETQYF.

The J gene is TRBJ2-7, the V gene TRBV2; D unclear. Germline V gene data show CDR1 as SNHLY and CDR2 as FYNNEI. The CDR3 is made up of 16 amino acids. Trimming removed 0 bases at V and 2 bases at J, with 14 bases between. The CDR3 reads CASSEALPGRAYEQYF. DNA of the CDR3: TGTGCCAGCAGTGAAGCGCTTCCCGGCAGAGCCTACGAGCAGTACTTC.

This chain links TRBV14 with TRBJ2-7; D gene uncertain. CDR3 length: 14 residues. Deletions cut 3 bases from V and 3 bases from J, with 12 bases between. Germline V gene lookup returns CDR1 SGHDN and CDR2 FVKESK. The CDR3 here is CASSHTGRIYEQYF. In DNA form, the CDR3 reads TGTGCCAGCAGCCACACGGGCAGGATCTACGAGCAGTACTTC.

The rearrangement links TRBV7-2 to TRBJ2-7, with D unclear. The CDR3 loop spans 15 amino acids. The germline V gene has CDR1 SGHTA and CDR2 FQGNSA. V lost 2 bases to trimming and J lost 0 bases, with 11 bases between them. The CDR3 DNA reads TGTGCCAGCAGCTTATCACCAGCGACCTCCTACGAGCAGTACTTC. The encoded protein is CASSLSPATSYEQYF.

The chain links TRBV18 to TRBJ1-2; D ambiguous. The germline V gene has CDR1 KGHSH and CDR2 LQKENI. Trimming left V 4 bases short and J 5 bases short, with 5 bases between. CDR3 size: 11 residues. CDR3 nucleotides: TGTGCCAGCTCACTAGGGTATGGCTACACCTTC. Residues: CASSLGYGYTF. Variable domain in full (rest from reference TRBV18 and TRBJ1-2): NAGVMQNPRHLVRRRGQEARLRCSPMKGHSHVYWYRQLPEEGLKFMVYLQKENIIDESGMPKERFSAEFPKEGPSILRIQQVVRGDSAAYFCASSLGYGYTFGSGTRLTVV.

V usage is TRBV28 and J usage is TRBJ2-3, with 9 bases lining up with TRBD1. Trimming cost V 6 bases and J 1 base; bases outside gene matches: 5. Germline V CDR1 and CDR2: MDHEN, SYDVKM. This CDR3 region has 15 residues. The CDR3 DNA sequence: TGTGCCAGCAGGACAGGGGGTGTGGGCACAGATACGCAGTATTTT. Its protein product is CASRTGGVGTDTQYF.

This chain connects TRBV18 to TRBJ2-2; no reliable D call. The V end lost 6 bases, the J end lost 2 bases, and 16 bases lay between the germline ends. This CDR3 comprises 16 residues. Germline CDR1 and CDR2: KGHSH and LQKENI. CDR3 bases: TGTGCCAGCTCTCACCTCGTGGACCCTAACACCGGGGAGCTGTTTTTT. Protein sequence: CASSHLVDPNTGELFF.

This clone was recorded only once. The sample has other DNA sequences that encode this CDR3 too. The genes are TRBV9 and TRBJ2-5; D gene ambiguous. The ends were cut back, 0 bases at V and 0 bases at J, with 6 bases in the middle. Germline CDR1 is SGDLS and CDR2 is YYNGEE. The CDR3 consists of 14 residues. CDR3 in DNA: TGTGCCAGCAGCGTAGGACCGTACCAAGAGACCCAGTACTTC. It specifies CASSVGPYQETQYF.

The chain has TRBV6-1 and TRBJ1-2, with D tentatively TRBD1 (6 bases). Germline CDR1 is MNHNS and CDR2 is SASEGT. There are 15 residues in the CDR3. V was shortened by 1 base and J by 8 bases, with 17 bases between the two germline ends. The chain's CDR3 is CASSEESRGLRGYTF. The CDR3 DNA follows: TGTGCCAGCAGTGAAGAGAGCAGGGGTCTTAGAGGCTACACCTTC.

The V and J genes are TRBV5-4 and TRBJ2-5; TRBD2 is a possible D gene (6 bases). Trimming removed 5 bases from V and 4 bases from J, with 12 bases in between. The CDR3 extends over 13 amino acids. Germline V gene sequence: CDR1 SGHNT, CDR2 YYREEE (reference sequence). The CDR3 nucleotides are TGTGCCAGCAGGACTAGAGGGCGAGAGACCCAGTACTTC. Translated, it gives CASRTRGRETQYF.

The V and J genes are TRBV7-9 and TRBJ1-1; 8 bases map to TRBD1. CDR3 length: 13 amino acids. In germline, CDR1 is SEHNR, CDR2 FQNEAQ (reference sequence). The J segment lost 10 bases and the V segment lost 5 bases, leaving 9 bases of the junction unmatched. CDR3 sequence (DNA): TGTGCCAGCAGCCCGTGGCAGGGGGCGGGAGCTTTCTTT. Protein: CASSPWQGAGAFF.

The chain employs TRBV6-5 and TRBJ2-1, with 8 bases lining up with TRBD2. Trimming cost V 2 bases and J 4 bases; bases outside gene matches: 4. The CDR3 length is 15 residues. The germline V gene has CDR1 MNHEY and CDR2 SVGAGI. This chain's CDR3 is CASSYSAGGYNEQFF. The CDR3 DNA is TGTGCCAGCAGTTACAGTGCGGGAGGTTACAATGAGCAGTTCTTC.

The J gene is TRBJ2-1, the V gene TRBV19; 7 bases line up with TRBD2. The ends lost 7 bases at V and 6 bases at J; junction bases unmatched: 12. The CDR3 covers 15 residues. Germline V gene lookup returns CDR1 LNHDA and CDR2 SQIVND (reference sequence). CDR3 DNA: TGTGCCAGTAATTTCGCGGGAGCTCTGGCCAATGAGCAGTTCTTC. Amino acid sequence: CASNFAGALANEQFF. Full variable domain (missing parts from reference TRBV19 and TRBJ2-1): DGGITQSPKYLFRKEGQNVTLSCEQNLNHDAMYWYRQDPGQGLRLIYYSQIVNDFQKGDIAEGYSVSREKKESFPLTVTSAQKNPTAFYLCASNFAGALANEQFFGPGTRLTVL.

The chain combines TRBV19 with TRBJ1-5; the D gene is possibly TRBD1 (5 bases). The germline V gene encodes CDR1 LNHDA and CDR2 SQIVND (reference sequence). V gave up 3 bases and J gave up 6 bases, with 12 bases separating them. The length of the CDR3 is 14 residues. The CDR3 DNA reads as TGTGCCAGTAGTATTGTGGGAGGGGCTCAGCCCCAGCATTTT. Translation gives CASSIVGGAQPQHF.

A note on this clone: This sample also contains other DNA sequences that code for the same CDR3. This chain joins TRBV7-3 and TRBJ2-5, with 8 nucleotides matching TRBD1. The CDR3 covers 14 residues. Germline CDR1 reads SGHTA; CDR2 reads FQGTGA. After removal of 5 bases from V and 4 bases from J, the junction contained 6 bases not matched to a gene. The CDR3 sequence: CASSPGQGGETQYF. Written as DNA, the CDR3 is TGTGCCAGCAGCCCTGGACAGGGCGGAGAGACCCAGTACTTC.

This chain connects TRBV7-3 to TRBJ2-2, with TRBD2 identical over 13 bases. J gave up 0 bases and V 5 bases, and 3 bases lay outside the gene matches. The CDR3 has 17 residues. The germline V gene encodes CDR1 SGHTA and CDR2 FQGTGA. The CDR3 bases are TGTGCCAGCAGCCCAGGGACTAGCGGGACGAACACCGGGGAGCTGTTTTTT. This sequence encodes CASSPGTSGTNTGELFF.

This sequence joins TRBV28 and TRBJ2-1; tentative D call: TRBD2 (5 bases). The CDR3 consists of 16 residues. The germline V gene has CDR1 MDHEN and CDR2 SYDVKM. Trimming stripped 7 bases from V and 0 bases from J, with 16 bases between. This CDR3 reads CASKPPAGLSYNEQFF. The CDR3 nucleotides read TGTGCCAGCAAGCCGCCGGCGGGTCTCTCCTACAATGAGCAGTTCTTC.

This rearrangement joins TRBV6-4 to TRBJ2-3, with TRBD2 matching over 7 bases. Germline CDR1 MRHNA, CDR2 SNTAGT. The ends lost 0 bases at V and 3 bases at J; junction bases unmatched: 9. This CDR3 spans 17 amino acids. The CDR3 DNA reads TGTGCCAGCAGTGACTCCCCTAGCGGAAGACTTACAGATACGCAGTATTTT. It specifies CASSDSPSGRLTDTQYF.

The genes are TRBV28 and TRBJ2-1, with 10 bases fitting TRBD2. Germline V gene data show CDR1 as MDHEN and CDR2 as SYDVKM. Trimming took 3 bases from V and 3 from J; bases not matched to a gene: 14. The CDR3 is 19 amino acids. In DNA, the CDR3 is TGTGCCAGCAGTTTCCCTAACATATGGACTAGCGGCTTCTACAATGAGCAGTTCTTC. This gives the protein CASSFPNIWTSGFYNEQFF.

The rearrangement uses TRBV25-1 and TRBJ2-1; 9 nucleotides agree with TRBD2. CDR1 MGHDK and CDR2 SYGVNS come from the germline V gene. V trimming: 7 bases; J trimming: 0 bases; junction bases outside the gene matches: 10. The CDR3 has 17 amino acids. CDR3 DNA sequence: TGTGCCAGCAACGGCGGGAGGGCCTTCGGCTCCTACAATGAGCAGTTCTTC. Translating it yields CASNGGRAFGSYNEQFF.

The V call is TRBV18, the J call TRBJ1-3; D gene uncertain. This CDR3 has 15 amino acids. V was trimmed by 3 bases and J by 3 bases, leaving 12 bases between them. The V gene's germline CDR1 is KGHSH and CDR2 LQKENI. CDR3 residues: CASSPIGSFGNTIYF. The CDR3, as DNA: TGTGCCAGCTCACCCATCGGCAGTTTTGGAAACACCATATATTTT. The full variable domain, its missing parts supplied by reference TRBV18 and TRBJ1-3, is NAGVMQNPRHLVRRRGQEARLRCSPMKGHSHVYWYRQLPEEGLKFMVYLQKENIIDESGMPKERFSAEFPKEGPSILRIQQVVRGDSAAYFCASSPIGSFGNTIYFGEGSWLTVV.

This chain joins TRBV9 and TRBJ1-2, with no clear D. The CDR3 runs to 13 residues. Trimming took 7 bases from V and 4 from J, leaving 14 bases between them. In germline, CDR1 is SGDLS, CDR2 YYNGEE. The CDR3 DNA reads as TGTGCCAGCCCCGCCGGGCACAGCTATGGCTACACCTTC. Encoded protein: CASPAGHSYGYTF.